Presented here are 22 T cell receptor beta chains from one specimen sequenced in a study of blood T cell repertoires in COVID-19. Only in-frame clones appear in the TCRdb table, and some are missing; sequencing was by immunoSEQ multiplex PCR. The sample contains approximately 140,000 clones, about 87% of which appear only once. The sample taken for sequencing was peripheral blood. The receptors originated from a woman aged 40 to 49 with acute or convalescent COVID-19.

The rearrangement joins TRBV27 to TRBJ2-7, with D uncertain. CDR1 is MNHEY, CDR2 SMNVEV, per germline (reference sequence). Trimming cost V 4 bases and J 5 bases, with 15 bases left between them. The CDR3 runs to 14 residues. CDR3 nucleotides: TGTGCCAGCAGTTCCTTCATAGTTAACCACGAGCAGTACTTC. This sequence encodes CASSSFIVNHEQYF.

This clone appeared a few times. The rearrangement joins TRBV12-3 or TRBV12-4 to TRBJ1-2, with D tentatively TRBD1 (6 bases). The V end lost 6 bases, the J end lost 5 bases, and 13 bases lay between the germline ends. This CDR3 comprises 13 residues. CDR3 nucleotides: TGTGCCAGCAGCCCCGGGACAACTTATGGCTACACCTTC. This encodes CASSPGTTYGYTF.

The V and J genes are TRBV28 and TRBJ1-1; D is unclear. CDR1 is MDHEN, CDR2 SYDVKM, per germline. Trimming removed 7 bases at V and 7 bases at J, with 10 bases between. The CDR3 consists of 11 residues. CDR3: CASNTGFEAFF. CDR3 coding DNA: TGTGCCAGCAACACGGGGTTTGAAGCTTTCTTT.

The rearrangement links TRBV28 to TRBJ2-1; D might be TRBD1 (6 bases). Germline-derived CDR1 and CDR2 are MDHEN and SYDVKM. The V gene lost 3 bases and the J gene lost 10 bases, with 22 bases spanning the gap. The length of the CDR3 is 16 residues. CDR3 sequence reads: CASSFSVGARRNEQFF. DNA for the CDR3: TGTGCCAGCAGTTTTTCGGTGGGGGCGCGAAGGAACGAGCAGTTCTTC.

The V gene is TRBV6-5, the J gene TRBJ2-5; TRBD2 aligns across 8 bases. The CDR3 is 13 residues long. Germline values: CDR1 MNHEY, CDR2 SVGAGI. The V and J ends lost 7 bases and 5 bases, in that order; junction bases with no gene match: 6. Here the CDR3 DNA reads TGTGCCAGCACCGGGACTAGGGGGGAGACCCAGTACTTC. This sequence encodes CASTGTRGETQYF.

The CDR3 loop is CASSYSSQGDYGYTF. The CDR3 nucleotides read TGTGCCAGCAGTTACTCGTCACAGGGGGATTATGGCTACACCTTC. The rearrangement links TRBV6-2 or TRBV6-3 to TRBJ1-2; 8 nucleotides align to TRBD1. The germline CDR1 and CDR2 sequences are MNHEY and SVGEGT. The J segment lost 5 bases and the V segment lost 0 bases, leaving 5 bases of the junction unmatched. The CDR3 extends over 15 amino acids.

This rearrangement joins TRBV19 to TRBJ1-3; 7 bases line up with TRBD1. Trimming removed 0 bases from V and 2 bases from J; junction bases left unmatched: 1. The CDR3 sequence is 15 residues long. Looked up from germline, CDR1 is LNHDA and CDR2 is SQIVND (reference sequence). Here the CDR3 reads CASSIEDRAGNTIYF. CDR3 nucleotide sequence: TGTGCCAGTAGTATAGAAGACAGGGCTGGAAACACCATATATTTT. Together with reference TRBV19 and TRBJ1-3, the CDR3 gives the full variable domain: DGGITQSPKYLFRKEGQNVTLSCEQNLNHDAMYWYRQDPGQGLRLIYYSQIVNDFQKGDIAEGYSVSREKKESFPLTVTSAQKNPTAFYLCASSIEDRAGNTIYFGEGSWLTVV.

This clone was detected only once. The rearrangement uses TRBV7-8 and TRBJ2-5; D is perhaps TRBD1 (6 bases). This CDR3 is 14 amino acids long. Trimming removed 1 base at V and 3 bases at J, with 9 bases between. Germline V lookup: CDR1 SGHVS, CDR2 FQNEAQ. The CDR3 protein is CASSLVYREETQYF. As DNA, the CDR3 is TGTGCCAGCAGCTTAGTATACAGGGAAGAGACCCAGTACTTC.

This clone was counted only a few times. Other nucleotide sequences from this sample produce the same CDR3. CDR3 sequence: CASSFRGNYGYTF. In DNA, the CDR3 is TGTGCCAGCAGTTTCAGGGGAAACTATGGCTACACCTTC. This rearrangement joins TRBV27 to TRBJ1-2; perhaps TRBD1 as D (6 bases). Trimming shortened V by 3 bases and J by 2 bases, and 7 bases separated the two germline ends. The CDR3 runs to 13 residues. Germline V gives CDR1 MNHEY, CDR2 SMNVEV (reference sequence).

The CDR3 nucleotides read TGTGCCAGTAGTATCTACGGGGAGCCGGGAAACACCATATATTTT. Translation gives CASSIYGEPGNTIYF. The chain is built from TRBV19 and TRBJ1-3, with D uncertain. The CDR3 has 15 amino acids. The ends were cut back, 3 bases at V and 4 bases at J, with 13 bases in the middle. Germline V gene lookup returns CDR1 LNHDA and CDR2 SQIVND (reference sequence).

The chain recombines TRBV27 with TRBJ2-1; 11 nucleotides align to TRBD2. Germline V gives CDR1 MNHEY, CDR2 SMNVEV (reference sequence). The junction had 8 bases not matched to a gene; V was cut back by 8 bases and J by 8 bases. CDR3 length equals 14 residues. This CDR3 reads CASFSGRAPDEQFF. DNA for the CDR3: TGTGCCAGCTTTAGCGGGAGGGCGCCCGATGAGCAGTTCTTC.

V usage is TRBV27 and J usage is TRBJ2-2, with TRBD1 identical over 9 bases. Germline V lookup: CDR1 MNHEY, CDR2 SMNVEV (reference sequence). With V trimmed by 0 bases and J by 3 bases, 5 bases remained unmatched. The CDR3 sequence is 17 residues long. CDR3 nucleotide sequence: TGTGCCAGCAGTTTATCCCGACAGGGGGTGTACACCGGGGAGCTGTTTTTT. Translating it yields CASSLSRQGVYTGELFF.

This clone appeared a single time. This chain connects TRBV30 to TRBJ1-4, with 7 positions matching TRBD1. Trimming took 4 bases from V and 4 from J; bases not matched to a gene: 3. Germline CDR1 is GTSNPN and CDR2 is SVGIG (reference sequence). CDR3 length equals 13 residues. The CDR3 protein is CAWTTGFNEKLFF. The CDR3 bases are TGTGCCTGGACGACAGGGTTTAATGAAAAACTGTTTTTT.

As DNA, the CDR3 is TGTGCCACCAAGGGACTAGCGGTCTACAATGAGCAGTTCTTC. Its protein product is CATKGLAVYNEQFF. The gene calls are TRBV6-5 and TRBJ2-1, with 11 bases that match TRBD2. J lost 3 bases, V lost 10 bases, and 5 bases had no gene match. Germline CDR1 is MNHEY and CDR2 is SVGAGI. The CDR3 extends over 14 amino acids.

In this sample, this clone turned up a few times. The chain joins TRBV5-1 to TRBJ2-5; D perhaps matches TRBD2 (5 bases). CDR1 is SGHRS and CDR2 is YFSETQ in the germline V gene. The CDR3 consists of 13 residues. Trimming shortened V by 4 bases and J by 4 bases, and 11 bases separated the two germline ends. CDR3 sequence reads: CASSRGSGETQYF. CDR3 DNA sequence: TGCGCCAGCAGCCGAGGGAGCGGAGAGACCCAGTACTTC.

The CDR3 DNA reads as TGTGCCAGCAGCCAAGGGTGGCCCTCAACTAATGAAAAACTGTTTTTT. This codes for CASSQGWPSTNEKLFF. The V and J genes are TRBV14 and TRBJ1-4; D is ambiguous. The CDR3 covers 16 residues. V shed 1 base and J shed 0 bases, with 9 bases lying between them. Germline CDR1 and CDR2: SGHDN and FVKESK.

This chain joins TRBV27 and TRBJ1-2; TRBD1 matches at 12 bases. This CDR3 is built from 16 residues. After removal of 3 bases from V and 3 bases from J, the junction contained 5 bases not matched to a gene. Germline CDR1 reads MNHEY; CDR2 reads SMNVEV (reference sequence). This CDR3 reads CASSFKGQGAYYGYTF. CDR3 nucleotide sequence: TGTGCCAGCAGTTTTAAGGGACAGGGGGCTTACTATGGCTACACCTTC.

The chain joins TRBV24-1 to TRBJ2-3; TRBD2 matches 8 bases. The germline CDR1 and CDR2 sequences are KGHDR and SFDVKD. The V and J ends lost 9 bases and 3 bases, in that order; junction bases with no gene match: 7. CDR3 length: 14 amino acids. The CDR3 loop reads CATGVAGNTDTQYF. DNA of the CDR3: TGTGCCACCGGAGTAGCGGGGAATACAGATACGCAGTATTTT.

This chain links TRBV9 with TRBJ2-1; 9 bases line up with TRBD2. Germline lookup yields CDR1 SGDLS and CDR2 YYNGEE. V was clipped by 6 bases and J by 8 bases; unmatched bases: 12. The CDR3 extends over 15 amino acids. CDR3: CASNPTSGRGDEQFF. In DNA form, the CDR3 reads TGTGCCAGCAACCCCACTAGCGGGCGGGGGGATGAGCAGTTCTTC.

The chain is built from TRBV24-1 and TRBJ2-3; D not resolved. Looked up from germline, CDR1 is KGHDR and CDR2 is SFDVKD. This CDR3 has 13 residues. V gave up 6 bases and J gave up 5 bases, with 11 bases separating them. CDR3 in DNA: TGTGCCACCAGTCAATCTATAATAGATACGCAGTATTTT. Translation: CATSQSIIDTQYF.

CDR3 in amino acids: CASSGVAGGLNTEAFF. The CDR3 DNA reads as TGTGCCAGTTCAGGCGTGGCAGGGGGCTTGAACACTGAAGCTTTCTTT. The chain is built from TRBV19 and TRBJ1-1, with 8 positions matching TRBD1. The germline gives CDR1 LNHDA, CDR2 SQIVND (reference sequence). The junction had 11 bases not matched to a gene; V was cut back by 8 bases and J by 0 bases. This CDR3 is 16 amino acids long.

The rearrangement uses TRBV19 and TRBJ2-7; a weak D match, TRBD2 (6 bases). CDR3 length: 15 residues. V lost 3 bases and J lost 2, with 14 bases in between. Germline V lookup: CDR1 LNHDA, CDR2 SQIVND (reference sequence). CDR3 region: CASSIREVGTYEQYF. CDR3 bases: TGTGCCAGTAGTATCAGGGAGGTGGGTACCTACGAGCAGTACTTC.